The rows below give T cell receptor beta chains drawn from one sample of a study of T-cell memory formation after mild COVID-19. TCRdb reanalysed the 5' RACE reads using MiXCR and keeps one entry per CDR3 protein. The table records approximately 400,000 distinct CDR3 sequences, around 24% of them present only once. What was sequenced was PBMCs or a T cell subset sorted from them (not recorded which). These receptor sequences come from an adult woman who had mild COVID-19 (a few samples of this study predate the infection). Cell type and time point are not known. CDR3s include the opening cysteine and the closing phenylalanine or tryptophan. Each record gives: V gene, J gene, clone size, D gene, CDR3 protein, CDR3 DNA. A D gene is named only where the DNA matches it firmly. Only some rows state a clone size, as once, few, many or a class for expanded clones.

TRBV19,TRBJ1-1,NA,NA,CASSSPTVTLNTEAFF,TGTGCCAGTAGTAGCCCCACCGTCACCCTGAACACTGAAGCTTTCTTT
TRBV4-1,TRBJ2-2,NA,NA,CASSQDRQGGSGELFF,TGCGCCAGCAGCCAAGATCGCCAGGGTGGTTCCGGGGAGCTGTTTTTT
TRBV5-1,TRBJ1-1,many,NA,CASSRTERAFF,TGCGCCAGCAGCAGGACAGAGAGAGCTTTCTTT
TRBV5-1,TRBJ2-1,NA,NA,CASKIEASPYNEQFF,TGCGCCAGCAAAATTGAGGCCTCACCTTACAATGAGCAGTTCTTC
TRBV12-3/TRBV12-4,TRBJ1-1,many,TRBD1,CASSRGTGFVTEAFF,TGTGCCAGCAGCCGCGGGACAGGGTTCGTCACTGAAGCTTTCTTT
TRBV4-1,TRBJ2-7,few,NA,CASSQERRSTYEQYF,TGCGCCAGCAGCCAAGAAAGACGGAGTACCTACGAGCAGTACTTC
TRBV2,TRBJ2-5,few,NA,CASSETGQETQYF,TGTGCCAGCAGCGAGACGGGCCAAGAGACCCAGTACTTC
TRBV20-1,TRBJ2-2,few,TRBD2,CSARASGRDTGELFF,TGCAGTGCTAGAGCGAGCGGGAGGGACACCGGGGAGCTGTTTTTT
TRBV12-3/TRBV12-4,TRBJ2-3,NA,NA,CASSYDTQYF,TGTGCCAGCAGTTACGATACGCAGTATTTT
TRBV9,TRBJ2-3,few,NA,CASSVANGGPDTQYF,TGTGCCAGCAGCGTAGCTAACGGAGGGCCAGATACGCAGTATTTT
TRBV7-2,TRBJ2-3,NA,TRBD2,CASSLVASGRAPDTQYF,TGTGCCAGCAGCTTAGTCGCTAGCGGGAGGGCCCCAGATACGCAGTATTTT